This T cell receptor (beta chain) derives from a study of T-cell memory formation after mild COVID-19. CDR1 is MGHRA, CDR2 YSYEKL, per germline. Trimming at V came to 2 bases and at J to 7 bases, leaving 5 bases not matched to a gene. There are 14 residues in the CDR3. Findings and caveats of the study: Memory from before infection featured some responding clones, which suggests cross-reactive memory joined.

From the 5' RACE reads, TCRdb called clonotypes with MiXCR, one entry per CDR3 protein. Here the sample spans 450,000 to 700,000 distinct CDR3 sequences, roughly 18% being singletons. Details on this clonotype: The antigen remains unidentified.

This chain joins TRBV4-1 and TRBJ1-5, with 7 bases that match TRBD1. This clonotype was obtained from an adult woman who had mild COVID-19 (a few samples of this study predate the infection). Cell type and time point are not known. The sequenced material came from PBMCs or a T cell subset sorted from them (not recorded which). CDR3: CASSQSQGRQPQHF. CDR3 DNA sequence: TGCGCCAGCAGCCAATCACAGGGGAGGCAGCCCCAGCATTTT.